The rows below give T cell receptor beta chains drawn from one sample of a study of blood T cell repertoires in COVID-19. Assay used: immunoSEQ multiplex PCR; TCRdb lists only in-frame clones, some missing. The profile shows roughly 320,000 clones, just over 85% of them singletons. Sequencing was carried out using PBMCs or T cells enriched from blood (not recorded which). These receptors came from a man aged 30 to 39 who had recovered from COVID-19. Each CDR3 is given with its conserved first and last residue. D genes are given only for firm matches. Clone size is not always given. Where it is, it says once, few, many or a class for expanded clones.

j_call d_call clone_size v_call cdr3_nt cdr3_aa
TRBJ2-7 TRBD1 . TRBV18 TGTGCCAGCTCACCAGGCCGGGACAGCATATACGAGCAGTACTTC CASSPGRDSIYEQYF
TRBJ2-7 TRBD1 . TRBV18 TGTGCCAGCTCACCACCGCCAGGGGGCTACGAGCAGTACTTC CASSPPPGGYEQYF
TRBJ2-5 . . TRBV11-3 TGTGCCAGCAGCTTAGGCCACTATCTAGCTCCGGACAGCCAAGAGACCCAGTACTTC CASSLGHYLAPDSQETQYF
TRBJ2-7 . . TRBV5-1 TGCGCCAGCAGCTTGGAGGGGATTAGCTCCTACGAGCAGTACTTC CASSLEGISSYEQYF
TRBJ2-1 TRBD2 . TRBV10-1 TGCGCCAGCAGTCAAACTCTAGCGGACTCCTACAATGAGCAGTTCTTC CASSQTLADSYNEQFF
TRBJ1-1 TRBD1 . TRBV4-1 TGCGCCAGCAGCCGCGGACAGGGGGCTTTGACTGAAGCTTTCTTT CASSRGQGALTEAFF
TRBJ2-1 TRBD2 few TRBV4-1 TGCGCCAGCAGCCAAGATCCGGCTAGCGGGAGCCACCCGAATGAGCAGTTCTTC CASSQDPASGSHPNEQFF
TRBJ1-1 TRBD1 . TRBV24-1 TGTGCCACCAGTGAAAGACAGGGCACTGAAGCTTTCTTT CATSERQGTEAFF
TRBJ1-4 TRBD1 . TRBV7-9 TGTGCCAGCAGCTTTCCCGGGACAGGGGGGGCAACTAATGAAAAACTGTTTTTT CASSFPGTGGATNEKLFF
TRBJ1-3 . once TRBV5-1 TGCGCCAGCAGCTACCCGGGACAAGGAAACACCATATATTTT CASSYPGQGNTIYF
TRBJ1-5 . . TRBV30 TGTGCCTGGAGTGTCGGTCAGGGGCGCAATCAGCCCCAGCATTTT CAWSVGQGRNQPQHF
TRBJ2-7 . . TRBV27 TGTGCCAGCAGTTCCAGGACAGCTGGAATTACCTACGAGCAGTACTTC CASSSRTAGITYEQYF
TRBJ1-2 . . TRBV3-1/TRBV3-2 TGTGCCAGCAGCCAAGCGCGGGGTACATATGGCTACACCTTC CASSQARGTYGYTF
TRBJ2-7 . . TRBV27 TGTGCCAGCTGGGGGGTCTACGAGCAGTACTTC CASWGVYEQYF
TRBJ1-3 TRBD1 . TRBV5-1 TGCGCCAGCAGCCCAGGACAGGGGGCGGGAAACACCATATATTTT CASSPGQGAGNTIYF
TRBJ2-3 . . TRBV24-1 TGTGCCACCAGTGCCCAAAGCACAGATACGCAGTATTTT CATSAQSTDTQYF
TRBJ2-7 TRBD2 . TRBV5-4 TGTGCCAGCAGCCCCGGGACTAGCGGGAGGCGGGCCTACGAGCAGTACTTC CASSPGTSGRRAYEQYF
TRBJ2-3 TRBD2 . TRBV7-2 TGTGCCAGCAGCTTAGAGGCGGGGGGGTACAATACGCAGTATTTT CASSLEAGGYNTQYF
TRBJ2-3 . . TRBV5-1 TGCGCCAGCAGGCCCGGGAGCGACACAGATACGCAGTATTTT CASRPGSDTDTQYF
TRBJ2-7 . . TRBV21-1 TGTGCCAGCAGCAGGGGCGAGCGGGTGGTACGGAACGAGCAGTACTTC CASSRGERVVRNEQYF
TRBJ2-7 TRBD2 . TRBV29-1 TGCAGCGTTGAAGGGGGGGGACGGACCCAGCAGTACTTC CSVEGGGRTQQYF
TRBJ1-2 TRBD1 . TRBV12-3/TRBV12-4 TGTGCCAGCAGTATACAGGGGGCGACTGGCTACACCTTC CASSIQGATGYTF
TRBJ1-5 . few TRBV11-2 TGTGCCAGCAGCTTAGTAAGCAATCAGCCCCAGCATTTT CASSLVSNQPQHF
TRBJ1-5 . . TRBV10-3 TGTGCCATCAGTTTGTTGACAGGTATGAATCAGCCCCAGCATTTT CAISLLTGMNQPQHF
TRBJ1-1 TRBD1 . TRBV11-3 TGTGCCAGCAGCCCCGGGACAGGGAGGGGAACTGAAGCTTTCTTT CASSPGTGRGTEAFF
TRBJ1-2 . . TRBV12-5 TGTGCTAGTGGTCTGGGGCTAGCTAACTATGGCTACACCTTC CASGLGLANYGYTF
TRBJ1-6 . . TRBV5-1 TGCGCCAGCAGCACGGATAATTCACCCCTCCACTTT CASSTDNSPLHF
TRBJ1-2 . . TRBV24-1 TGTGCCACCAGTGGGGGGGATGGCTACACCTTC CATSGGDGYTF